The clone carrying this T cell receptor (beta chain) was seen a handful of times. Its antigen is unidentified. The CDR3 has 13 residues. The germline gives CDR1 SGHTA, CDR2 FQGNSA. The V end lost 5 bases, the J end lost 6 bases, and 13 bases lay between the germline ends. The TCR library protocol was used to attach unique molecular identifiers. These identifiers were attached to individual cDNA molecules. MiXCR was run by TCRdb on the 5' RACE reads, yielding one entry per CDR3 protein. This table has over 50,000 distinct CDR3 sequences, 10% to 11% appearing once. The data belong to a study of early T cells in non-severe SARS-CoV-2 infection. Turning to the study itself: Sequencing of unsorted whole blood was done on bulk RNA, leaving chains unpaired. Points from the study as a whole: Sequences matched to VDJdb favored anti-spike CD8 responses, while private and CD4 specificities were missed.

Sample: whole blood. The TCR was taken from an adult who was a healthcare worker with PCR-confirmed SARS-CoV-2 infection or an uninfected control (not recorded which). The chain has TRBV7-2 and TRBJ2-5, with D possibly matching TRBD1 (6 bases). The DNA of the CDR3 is TGTGCCAGCAGCCCCCGGGACAAAAAGACCCAGTACTTC. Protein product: CASSPRDKKTQYF.